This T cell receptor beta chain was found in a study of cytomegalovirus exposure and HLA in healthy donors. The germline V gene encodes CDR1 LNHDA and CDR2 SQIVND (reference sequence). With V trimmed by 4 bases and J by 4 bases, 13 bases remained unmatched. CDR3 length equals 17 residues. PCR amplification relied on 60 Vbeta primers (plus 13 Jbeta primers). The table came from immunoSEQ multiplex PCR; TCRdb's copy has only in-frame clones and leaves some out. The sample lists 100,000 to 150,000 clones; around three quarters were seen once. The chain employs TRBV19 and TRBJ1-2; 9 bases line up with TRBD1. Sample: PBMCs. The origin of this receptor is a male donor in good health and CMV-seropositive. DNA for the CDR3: TGTGCCAGTAGTAAGGGACAGGGTTACCCCGCGGGCTATGGCTACACCTTC. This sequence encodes CASSKGQGYPAGYGYTF. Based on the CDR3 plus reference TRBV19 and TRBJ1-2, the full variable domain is DGGITQSPKYLFRKEGQNVTLSCEQNLNHDAMYWYRQDPGQGLRLIYYSQIVNDFQKGDIAEGYSVSREKKESFPLTVTSAQKNPTAFYLCASSKGQGYPAGYGYTFGSGTRLTVV.